Each of the 20 T cell receptor beta chains below was sequenced from the same sample in a study of blood T cell repertoires in COVID-19. TCRdb keeps only in-frame clones here, not all; method: immunoSEQ multiplex PCR. The sample lists tens of thousands of clones, about 82% occurring once. Sequenced material: peripheral blood. The receptors come from a man aged 50-59 years with active COVID-19.

This chain joins TRBV5-4 and TRBJ2-1; 7 bases map to TRBD1. Looked up from germline, CDR1 is SGHNT and CDR2 is YYREEE (reference sequence). Unmatched junction bases numbered 10, after V lost 5 bases and J lost 8 bases. CDR3 length: 14 residues. The CDR3 sequence is CASRTGLLRDEQFF. CDR3 sequence (DNA): TGTGCCAGCAGGACAGGGCTCCTCAGGGATGAGCAGTTCTTC.

This chain joins TRBV5-4 and TRBJ2-7; 8 bases map to TRBD1. This CDR3 has 17 amino acids. Germline CDR1 reads SGHNT; CDR2 reads YYREEE (reference sequence). V shed 4 bases and J 3 bases; nucleotides not matched to a gene: 15. CDR3 sequence reads: CASSTQYSGTGFYEQYF. The CDR3 DNA is TGTGCCAGCAGCACGCAGTACTCCGGGACAGGATTCTACGAGCAGTACTTC.

The chain links TRBV3-1 (or the pseudogene TRBV3-2) to TRBJ2-2; 8 bases map to TRBD2. This CDR3 has 16 residues. Germline CDR1 LGHDT, CDR2 YNNKEL (reference sequence). V was pared by 0 bases and J by 4 bases, with 4 bases of the junction left unmatched. CDR3 sequence reads: CASSQDPAGVTGELFF. CDR3 coding DNA: TGTGCCAGCAGCCAAGATCCAGCGGGGGTCACCGGGGAGCTGTTTTTT.

The chain links TRBV30 to TRBJ2-1; D unclear. There are 13 residues in the CDR3. The ends were cut back, 0 bases at V and 8 bases at J, with 11 bases in the middle. Germline V gene lookup returns CDR1 GTSNPN and CDR2 SVGIG (reference sequence). The CDR3 sequence is CAWSVRLTDEQFF. CDR3 coding DNA: TGTGCCTGGAGTGTACGGCTGACTGATGAGCAGTTCTTC.

V gene TRBV7-2 combines with J gene TRBJ2-1, with TRBD1 matching over 7 bases. The CDR3 extends over 15 amino acids. Germline CDR1 SGHTA, CDR2 FQGNSA. J gave up 1 base and V 6 bases, and 6 bases lay outside the gene matches. The CDR3 DNA reads TGTGCCAGCAGTCAAGAGGGGGCTTCCTACAATGAGCAGTTCTTC. Residues: CASSQEGASYNEQFF.

The genes are TRBV11-2 and TRBJ1-4, with D maybe TRBD1 (5 bases). The CDR3 runs 14 residues. Germline V gene sequence: CDR1 SGHAT, CDR2 FQNNGV. Trimming took off 1 base at V and 5 bases at J, with 8 bases between the two ends. The chain's CDR3 is CASSLGQNNEKLFF. DNA for the CDR3: TGTGCCAGCAGCTTAGGACAGAACAATGAAAAACTGTTTTTT.

The V and J genes are TRBV14 and TRBJ1-3; TRBD1 matches at 10 bases. Looked up from germline, CDR1 is SGHDN and CDR2 is FVKESK. V dropped 4 bases and J dropped 0; count of bases not matched to a gene: 0. This CDR3 contains 15 residues. The CDR3 DNA is TGTGCCAGCAGCCGGACAGGGGGCTCTGGAAACACCATATATTTT. Amino acid sequence: CASSRTGGSGNTIYF.

This clone appeared a single time. This chain joins TRBV7-9 and TRBJ2-1, with TRBD1 matching over 8 bases. The V gene end was trimmed by 5 bases and the J gene end by 3 bases; junction bases not matched to a gene: 3. The CDR3 extends over 14 amino acids. Germline CDR1 SEHNR, CDR2 FQNEAQ (reference sequence). The CDR3 DNA reads TGTGCCAGCAGCCGGACAGGGTTCTACAATGAGCAGTTCTTC. It is translated as CASSRTGFYNEQFF.

By share, this clone counts as medium-sized. One junction end does not reproduce the germline sequence, and a read error may be involved. The CDR3 here is CASSQDRAGREDLFF. The CDR3 DNA reads TGCGCCAGCAGCCAAGATCGAGCGGGCAGGGAGGATCTTTTCTTC. The rearrangement uses TRBV4-3 and TRBJ2-7; the D gene is possibly TRBD2 (6 bases). There are 15 residues in the CDR3. Germline CDR1 and CDR2: LGHNA and YSLEER.

The V and J genes are TRBV6-5 and TRBJ1-4; D is perhaps TRBD1 (5 bases). Germline loops: CDR1 MNHEY, CDR2 SVGAGI. With 0 bases removed from V and 2 bases from J, the gap between germline ends came to 10 bases. CDR3 size: 16 residues. The CDR3 region has the DNA TGTGCCAGCAGTTACTCGGGGGGTAGGACTAATGAAAAACTGTTTTTT. This codes for CASSYSGGRTNEKLFF.

This chain joins TRBV28 and TRBJ2-3; TRBD1 aligns across 7 bases. V shed 6 bases, J shed 1 base, and the junction held 4 bases outside the gene matches. This CDR3 spans 14 amino acids. Germline V lookup: CDR1 MDHEN, CDR2 SYDVKM. CDR3 bases: TGTGCCAGCAGCGGACAGGTGGGCACAGATACGCAGTATTTT. Protein sequence: CASSGQVGTDTQYF. Filled out from reference TRBV28 and TRBJ2-3, the complete variable domain reads DVKVTQSSRYLVKRTGEKVFLECVQDMDHENMFWYRQDPGLGLRLIYFSYDVKMKEKGDIPEGYSVSREKKERFSLILESASTNQTSMYLCASSGQVGTDTQYFGPGTRLTVL.

V usage is TRBV11-3 and J usage is TRBJ1-5; possibly TRBD1 for D (5 bases). From germline, CDR1 is SGHNT and CDR2 YENEEA. V was cut by 5 bases and J by 7 bases, with 12 bases left in between. This CDR3 contains 13 residues. CDR3 residues: CASSPGGSQPQHF. Here the CDR3 DNA reads TGTGCCAGCAGCCCTGGGGGGTCCCAGCCCCAGCATTTT. Filled out from reference TRBV11-3 and TRBJ1-5, the complete variable domain reads EAGVVQSPRYKIIEKKQPVAFWCNPISGHNTLYWYLQNLGQGPELLIRYENEEAVDDSQLPKDRFSAERLKGVDSTLKIQPAELGDSAVYLCASSPGGSQPQHFGDGTRLSIL.

This clone was observed a few times. The chain combines TRBV4-3 with TRBJ1-2; D is unclear. The CDR3 has 15 residues. The germline V and J ends were trimmed by 1 base and 2 bases, with 11 bases remaining between them. CDR1 is LGHNA and CDR2 is YSLEER in the germline V gene. CDR3 in DNA: TGCGCCAGCAGCCAAGCCGCCCGGTGGAACTATGGCTACACCTTC. It translates to CASSQAARWNYGYTF.

CDR3 DNA sequence: TGTGCCACCAGGCGGACAGGGGGGGGTGAAAAACTGTTTTTT. Protein product: CATRRTGGGEKLFF. V usage is TRBV15 and J usage is TRBJ1-4; the match to TRBD1 covers 10 bases. CDR1 LNHNV and CDR2 YYDKDF come from the germline V gene (reference sequence). Trimming at V came to 6 bases and at J to 7 bases, leaving 5 bases not matched to a gene. There are 14 residues in the CDR3.

V usage is TRBV7-3 and J usage is TRBJ2-1; TRBD2 matches 7 bases. The CDR3 loop spans 14 amino acids. J lost 0 bases, V lost 6 bases, and 2 bases had no gene match. Germline CDR1 SGHTA, CDR2 FQGTGA. In DNA form, the CDR3 reads TGTGCCAGCAGGTCGGGGGGCTCCTACAATGAGCAGTTCTTC. This codes for CASRSGGSYNEQFF. The full variable domain, completed using reference TRBV7-3 and TRBJ2-1, is GAGVSQTPSNKVTEKGKYVELRCDPISGHTALYWYRQSLGQGPEFLIYFQGTGAADDSGLPNDRFFAVRPEGSVSTLKIQRTERGDSAVYLCASRSGGSYNEQFFGPGTRLTVL.

The chain carries TRBV6-5 and TRBJ2-2; 8 bases match TRBD2. Germline CDR1 MNHEY, CDR2 SVGAGI. With 0 bases clipped from V and 5 bases from J, the junction kept 5 bases outside the gene matches. The CDR3 spans 16 residues. The CDR3 region has the DNA TGTGCCAGCAGTTACTCGGGTAGCGGGGTTACCGGGGAGCTGTTTTTT. Its translation: CASSYSGSGVTGELFF.

The J gene is TRBJ1-3, the V gene TRBV11-3; 7 nucleotides align to TRBD1. Per germline, CDR1 SGHNT and CDR2 YENEEA. V lost 5 bases to trimming and J lost 1 base; unmatched junction nucleotides: 11. The CDR3 is 17 residues long. The CDR3 region is CASSRSTGKVSGNTIYF. In DNA form, the CDR3 reads TGTGCCAGCAGCCGGTCGACAGGGAAGGTGTCTGGAAACACCATATATTTT.

The chain is built from TRBV28 and TRBJ1-5; D may be TRBD1 (6 bases). Per germline, CDR1 MDHEN and CDR2 SYDVKM. The CDR3 runs 16 residues. V was pared by 3 bases and J by 2 bases, with 14 bases between. The CDR3 sequence is CASSLVGKGGNQPQHF. The CDR3 DNA follows: TGTGCCAGCAGTTTGGTCGGGAAGGGGGGCAATCAGCCCCAGCATTTT.

DNA of the CDR3: TGTGCCAGCAGTAATACAGGGACCGGGGAGCTGTTTTTT. Amino acid sequence: CASSNTGTGELFF. V gene TRBV6-4 combines with J gene TRBJ2-2; D perhaps matches TRBD1 (6 bases). Germline V gives CDR1 MRHNA, CDR2 SNTAGT. CDR3 length equals 13 residues. The V gene lost 5 bases and the J gene lost 5 bases, with 9 bases spanning the gap.

The chain has TRBV28 and TRBJ2-7, with D perhaps TRBD2 (5 bases). V shed 3 bases and J shed 1 base, with 16 bases lying between them. Germline assignment: CDR1 MDHEN and CDR2 SYDVKM. The CDR3 sequence is 16 residues long. CDR3 in DNA: TGTGCCAGCAGTTTCCATCTTGGACTCCTGTCCTACGAGCAGTACTTC. Its protein is CASSFHLGLLSYEQYF.